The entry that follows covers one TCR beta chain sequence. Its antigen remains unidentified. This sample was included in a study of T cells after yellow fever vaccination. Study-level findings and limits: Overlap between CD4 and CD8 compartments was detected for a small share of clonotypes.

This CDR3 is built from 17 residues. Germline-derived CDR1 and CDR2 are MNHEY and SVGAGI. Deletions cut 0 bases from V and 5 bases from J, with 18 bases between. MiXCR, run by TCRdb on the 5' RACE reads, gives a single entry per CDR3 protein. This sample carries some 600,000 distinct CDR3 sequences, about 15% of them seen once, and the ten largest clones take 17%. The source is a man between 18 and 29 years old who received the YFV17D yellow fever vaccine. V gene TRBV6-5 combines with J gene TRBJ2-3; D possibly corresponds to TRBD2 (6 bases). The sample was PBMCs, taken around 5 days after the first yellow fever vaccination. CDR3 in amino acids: CASSYSMLDGGVDTQYF. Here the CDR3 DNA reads TGTGCCAGCAGTTACTCGATGCTAGACGGGGGAGTAGATACGCAGTATTTT.